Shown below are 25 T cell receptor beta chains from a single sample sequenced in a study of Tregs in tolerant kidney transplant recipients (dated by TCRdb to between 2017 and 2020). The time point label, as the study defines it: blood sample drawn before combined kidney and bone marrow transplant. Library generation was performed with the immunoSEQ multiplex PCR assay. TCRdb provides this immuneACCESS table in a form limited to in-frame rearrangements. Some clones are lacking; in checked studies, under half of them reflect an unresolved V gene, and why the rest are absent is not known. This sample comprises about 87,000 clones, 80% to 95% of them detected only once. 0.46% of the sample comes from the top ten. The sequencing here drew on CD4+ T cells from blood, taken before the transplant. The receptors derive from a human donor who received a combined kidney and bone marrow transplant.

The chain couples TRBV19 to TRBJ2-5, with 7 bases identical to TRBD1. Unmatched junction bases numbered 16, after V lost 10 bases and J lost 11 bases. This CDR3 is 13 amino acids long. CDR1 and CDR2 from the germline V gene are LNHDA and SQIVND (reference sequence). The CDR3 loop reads CATGTTGAREQYF. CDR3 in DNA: TGTGCCACCGGAACAACAGGGGCGAGGGAGCAGTACTTC.

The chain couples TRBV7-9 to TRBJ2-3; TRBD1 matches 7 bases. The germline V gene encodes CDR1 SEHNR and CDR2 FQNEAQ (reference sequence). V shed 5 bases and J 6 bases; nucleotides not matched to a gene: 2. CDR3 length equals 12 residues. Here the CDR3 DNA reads TGTGCCAGCAGCCCGACAGGGGATACGCAGTATTTT. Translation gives CASSPTGDTQYF.

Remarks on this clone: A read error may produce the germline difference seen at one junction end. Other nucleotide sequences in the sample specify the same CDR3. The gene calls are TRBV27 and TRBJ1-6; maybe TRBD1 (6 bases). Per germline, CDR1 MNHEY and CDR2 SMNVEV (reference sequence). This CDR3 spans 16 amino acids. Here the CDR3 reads CASSITDRSYNSPLHF. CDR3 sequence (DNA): TGTGCCAGCAGTATAACGGACAGATCCTATAATTCCCCCCTCCACTTT.

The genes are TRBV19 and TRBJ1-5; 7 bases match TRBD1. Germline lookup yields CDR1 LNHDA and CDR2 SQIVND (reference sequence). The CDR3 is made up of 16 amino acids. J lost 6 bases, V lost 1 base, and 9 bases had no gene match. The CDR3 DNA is TGTGCCAGTAGTATAGCCCGACAGGGACCAAGTCAGCCCCAGCATTTT. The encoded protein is CASSIARQGPSQPQHF.

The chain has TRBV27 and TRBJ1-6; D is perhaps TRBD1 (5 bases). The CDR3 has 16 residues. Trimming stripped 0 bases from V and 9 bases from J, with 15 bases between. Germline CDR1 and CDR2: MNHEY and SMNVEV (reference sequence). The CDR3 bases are TGTGCCAGCAGTTTATCCGGGACGGGGGGTCGTTCACCCCTCCACTTT. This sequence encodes CASSLSGTGGRSPLHF.

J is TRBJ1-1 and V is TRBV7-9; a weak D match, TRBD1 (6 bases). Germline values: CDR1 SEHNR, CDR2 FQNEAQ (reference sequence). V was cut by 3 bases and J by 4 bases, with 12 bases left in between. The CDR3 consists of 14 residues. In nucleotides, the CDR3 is TGTGCCAGCAGCTTCTGGGACAAGGCCACTGAAGCTTTCTTT. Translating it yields CASSFWDKATEAFF.

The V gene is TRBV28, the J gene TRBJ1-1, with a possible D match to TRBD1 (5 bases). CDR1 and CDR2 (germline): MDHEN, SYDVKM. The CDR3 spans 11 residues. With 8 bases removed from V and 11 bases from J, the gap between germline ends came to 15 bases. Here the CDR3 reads CASGGGITAFF. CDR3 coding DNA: TGTGCCAGCGGGGGGGGGATTACGGCTTTCTTT.

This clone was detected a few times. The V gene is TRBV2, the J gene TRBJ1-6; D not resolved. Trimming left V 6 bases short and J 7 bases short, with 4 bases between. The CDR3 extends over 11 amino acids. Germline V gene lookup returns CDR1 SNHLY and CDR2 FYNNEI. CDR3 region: CASSPNSPLHF. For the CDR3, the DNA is TGTGCCAGCAGCCCGAATTCACCCCTCCACTTT.

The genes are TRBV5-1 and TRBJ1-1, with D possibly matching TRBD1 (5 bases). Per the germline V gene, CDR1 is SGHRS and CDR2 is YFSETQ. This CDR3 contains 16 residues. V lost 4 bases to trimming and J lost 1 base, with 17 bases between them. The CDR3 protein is CASSELVGGWNTEAFF. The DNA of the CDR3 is TGCGCCAGCAGCGAGTTGGTTGGGGGGTGGAACACTGAAGCTTTCTTT.

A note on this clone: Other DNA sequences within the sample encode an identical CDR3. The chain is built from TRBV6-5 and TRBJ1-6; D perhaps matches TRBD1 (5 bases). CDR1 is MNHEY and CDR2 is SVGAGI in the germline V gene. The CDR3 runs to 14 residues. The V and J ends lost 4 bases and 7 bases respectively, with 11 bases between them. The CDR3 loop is CASSLTELNSPLHF. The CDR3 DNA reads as TGTGCCAGCAGTTTGACAGAATTGAATTCACCCCTCCACTTT.

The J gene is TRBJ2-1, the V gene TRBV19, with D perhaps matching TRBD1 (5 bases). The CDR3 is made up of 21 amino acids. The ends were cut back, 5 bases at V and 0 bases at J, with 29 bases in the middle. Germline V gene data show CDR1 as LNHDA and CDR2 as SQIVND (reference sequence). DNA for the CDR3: TGTGCCAGTAGTCAAAGGGGCCCACCCCAATTCGGCCACGGCTCCTACAATGAGCAGTTCTTC. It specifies CASSQRGPPQFGHGSYNEQFF.

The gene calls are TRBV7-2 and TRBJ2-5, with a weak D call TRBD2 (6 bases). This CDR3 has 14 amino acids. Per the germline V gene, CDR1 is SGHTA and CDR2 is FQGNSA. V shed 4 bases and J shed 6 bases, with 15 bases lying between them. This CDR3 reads CASSSRLSGQTQYF. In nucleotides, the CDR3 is TGTGCCAGCAGCTCCCGACTAAGCGGGCAGACCCAGTACTTC.

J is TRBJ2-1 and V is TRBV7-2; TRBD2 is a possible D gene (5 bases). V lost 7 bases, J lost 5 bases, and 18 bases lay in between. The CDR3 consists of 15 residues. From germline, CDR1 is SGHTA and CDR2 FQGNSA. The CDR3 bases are TGTGCCAGCATCCCCTCGGTAGCGAGAAACAATGAGCAGTTCTTC. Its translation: CASIPSVARNNEQFF.

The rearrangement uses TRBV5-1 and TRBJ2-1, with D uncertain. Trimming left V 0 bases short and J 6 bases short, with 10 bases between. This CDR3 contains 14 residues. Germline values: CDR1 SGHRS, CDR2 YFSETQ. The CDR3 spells CASSLGRSGNEQFF. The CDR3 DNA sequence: TGCGCCAGCAGCTTGGGCAGATCGGGCAATGAGCAGTTCTTC. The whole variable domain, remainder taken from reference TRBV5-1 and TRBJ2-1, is KAGVTQTPRYLIKTRGQQVTLSCSPISGHRSVSWYQQTPGQGLQFLFEYFSETQRNKGNFPGRFSGRQFSNSRSEMNVSTLELGDSALYLCASSLGRSGNEQFFGPGTRLTVL.

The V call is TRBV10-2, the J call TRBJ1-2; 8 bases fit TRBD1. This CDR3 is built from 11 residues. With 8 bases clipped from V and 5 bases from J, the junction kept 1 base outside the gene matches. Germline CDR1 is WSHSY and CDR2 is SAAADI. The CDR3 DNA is TGCGCCAGCCGACAGGGGTATGGCTACACCTTC. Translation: CASRQGYGYTF.

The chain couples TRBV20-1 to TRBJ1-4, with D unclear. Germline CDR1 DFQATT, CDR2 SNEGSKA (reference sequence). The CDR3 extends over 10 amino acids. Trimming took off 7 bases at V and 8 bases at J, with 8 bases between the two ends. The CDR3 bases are TGCAGTGGTGGTACAGAAAAACTGTTTTTT. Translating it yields CSGGTEKLFF.

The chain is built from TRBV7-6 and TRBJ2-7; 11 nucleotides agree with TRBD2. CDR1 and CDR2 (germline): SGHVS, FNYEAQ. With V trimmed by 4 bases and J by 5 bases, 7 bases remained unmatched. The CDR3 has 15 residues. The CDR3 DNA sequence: TGTGCCAGCAGCTGGGTTAGCGGGGGGGCCGACGAGCAGTACTTC. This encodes CASSWVSGGADEQYF.

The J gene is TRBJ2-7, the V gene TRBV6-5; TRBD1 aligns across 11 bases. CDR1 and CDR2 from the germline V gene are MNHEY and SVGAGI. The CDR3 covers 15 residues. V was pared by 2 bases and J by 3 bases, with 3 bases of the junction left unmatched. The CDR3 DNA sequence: TGTGCCAGCAGTTACAGCGGGACAGGGGGCTACGAGCAGTACTTC. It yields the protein CASSYSGTGGYEQYF.

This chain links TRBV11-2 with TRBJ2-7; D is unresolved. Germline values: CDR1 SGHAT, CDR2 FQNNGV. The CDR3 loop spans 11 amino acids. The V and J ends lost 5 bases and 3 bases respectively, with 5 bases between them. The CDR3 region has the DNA TGTGCCAGCAGCCCTCGCTACGAGCAGTACTTC. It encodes CASSPRYEQYF. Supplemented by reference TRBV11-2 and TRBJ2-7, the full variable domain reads EAGVAQSPRYKIIEKRQSVAFWCNPISGHATLYWYQQILGQGPKLLIQFQNNGVVDDSQLPKDRFSAERLKGVDSTLKIQPAKLEDSAVYLCASSPRYEQYFGPGTRLTVT.

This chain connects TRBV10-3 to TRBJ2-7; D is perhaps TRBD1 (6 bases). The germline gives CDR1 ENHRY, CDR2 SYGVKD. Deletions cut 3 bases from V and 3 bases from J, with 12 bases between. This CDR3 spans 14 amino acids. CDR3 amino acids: CAISDYRANYEQYF. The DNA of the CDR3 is TGTGCCATCAGTGATTACAGGGCGAACTACGAGCAGTACTTC.

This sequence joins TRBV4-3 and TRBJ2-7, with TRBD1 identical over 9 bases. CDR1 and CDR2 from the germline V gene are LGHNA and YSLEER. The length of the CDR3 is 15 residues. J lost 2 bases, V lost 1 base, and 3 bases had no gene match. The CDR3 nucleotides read TGCGCCAGCAGCCAAGGAGGGACAGGGACCTACGAGCAGTACTTC. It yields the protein CASSQGGTGTYEQYF.

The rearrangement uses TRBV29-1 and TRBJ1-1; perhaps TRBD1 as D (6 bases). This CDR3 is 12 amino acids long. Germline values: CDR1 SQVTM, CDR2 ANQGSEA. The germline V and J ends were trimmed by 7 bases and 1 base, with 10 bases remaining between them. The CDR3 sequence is CSGQGQNTEAFF. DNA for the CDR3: TGCAGCGGCCAGGGACAGAACACTGAAGCTTTCTTT.

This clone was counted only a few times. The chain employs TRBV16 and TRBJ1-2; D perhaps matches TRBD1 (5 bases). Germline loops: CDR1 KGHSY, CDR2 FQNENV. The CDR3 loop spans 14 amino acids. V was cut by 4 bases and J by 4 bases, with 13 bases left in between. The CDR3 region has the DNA TGTGCCAGCAGCCCCACGACAGCCAGCTATGGCTACACCTTC. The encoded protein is CASSPTTASYGYTF.

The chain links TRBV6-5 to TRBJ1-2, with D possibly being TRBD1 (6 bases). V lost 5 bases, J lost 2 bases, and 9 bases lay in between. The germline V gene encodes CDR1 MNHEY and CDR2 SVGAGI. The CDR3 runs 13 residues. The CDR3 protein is CASSQDSNYGYTF. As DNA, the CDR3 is TGTGCCAGCAGTCAGGACAGCAACTATGGCTACACCTTC.

The DNA of the CDR3 is TGTGCCACCAGGCGGACAGGGGCATCCGGGGAGCTGTTTTTT. It translates to CATRRTGASGELFF. The rearrangement links TRBV19 to TRBJ2-2; 9 bases match TRBD1. Per the germline V gene, CDR1 is LNHDA and CDR2 is SQIVND (reference sequence). With V trimmed by 10 bases and J by 6 bases, 9 bases remained unmatched. There are 14 residues in the CDR3.